The clone carrying this T cell receptor (beta chain) has more than one count but fewer than ten. Its antigen is unidentified. Trimming cost V 5 bases and J 0 bases; bases outside gene matches: 9. CDR3 length: 16 amino acids. The germline V gene has CDR1 SGHAT and CDR2 FQDESV (reference sequence). TCRdb's table, derived via immunoSEQ multiplex PCR, lists solely in-frame clones and lacks some. The sample shows fewer than 100,000 clones, roughly nine tenths of them seen only once. This entry comes from a study of T cell responses to AZD1222 COVID-19 vaccine. Second doses were pooled across both intervals (about 4 or about 12 weeks). Study-wide points: Seropositive status at baseline applied to only five or six AZD1222 recipients. The span of vaccine-associated CD4 TCRs extended across spike, with dominance at 160-218 and 743-854.

This TCR derives from an adult who received the AZD1222 COVID-19 vaccine. The V and J genes are TRBV11-1 and TRBJ1-1; 7 bases fit TRBD1. Sample: peripheral blood, taken 28 days after the second AZD1222 dose. CDR3 amino acids: CASSRDRAQVNTEAFF. CDR3 DNA sequence: TGTGCCAGCAGCCGCGACAGGGCCCAAGTGAACACTGAAGCTTTCTTT.